This TCR beta chain was sequenced during a study of blood T cell repertoires in COVID-19 (dated by TCRdb to the early 2020s). Notes on the research overall: Samples from collaborators originated in the United States, Italy and Spain and spanned both the acute and convalescent phases of COVID-19. The material from the prospective study consisted of cDNA or gDNA derived from T cells, B-cell-depleted T cells, or PBMCs. Subjects who had been exposed to COVID-19, were actively infected with it, or had recovered from it provided the deeply sampled blood TCRbeta repertoires that made up the dataset. A freely available public database, intended as a resource for researchers studying the immune response to SARS-CoV-2, is where the repertoires were released. The samples were drawn from the first 160 participants of the ongoing ImmuneRACE study and from roughly 1,300 subjects provided by 6 global collaborators. Nearly every sample came with metadata listing a de-identified subject ID, COVID-19 status, age in years and sex. HLA class I and class II types, where available, came from metadata supplied by the sample provider rather than from assay-based typing.

One collaborating source in Seattle enrolled patients while the patients were actively infected and followed the patients over time throughout the course of disease. Each collaborating institution followed its own protocols to collect whole blood in K2EDTA tubes. Collaborator samples were shipped for TCRbeta analysis as frozen whole blood, isolated PBMCs, or DNA extracted from either sample type. General study outcomes and caveats: The amount of clinical and demographic metadata varied by source and participant and was provided uncurated.

Turning to this clone: There is no known antigen for this receptor. The record has no base qualities; no much larger clone is one base away.

The CDR3 holds 15 amino acids from the cysteine to the phenylalanine. Kept here is only the CDR3 DNA, which spans 45 bases and is read in frame from base 1. At the junction V is shortened by 5 bases and J by 9 bases; bases outside the gene matches: 13. The germline V gene supplies CDR1 LGHNA and CDR2 YSLEER. TCRbeta CDR3 regions were amplified from genomic DNA by means of the immunoSEQ Assay, a bias-controlled multiplex PCR. The original methods were these. The number of nucleated cells in each sample was estimated from the amplification of reference gene primers within the assay. To quantify the absolute abundance of each unique TCRbeta CDR3 rearrangement, sequence reads were collapsed and filtered. For each sample, productive Simpson clonality was calculated by taking the square root of Simpson's diversity index across productive rearrangements. The clones in this table, taken by TCRdb from immuneACCESS, are in-frame only. Not every clone is retained; where verified, under half of the shortfall comes from an unresolved V gene, and the cause of the rest is unknown. The V and J calls and clone size come from that table; D and trimming were worked out from the DNA. This sample lists 300,000 to 350,000 clones; 87% were detected once. The ten largest clones take up roughly a tenth of the sample.

This clonotype originated in a man aged 25-45 years with COVID-19, enrolled during active disease. Recombination connected TRBV4-3 to TRBJ2-4; TRBD2 fits 7 bases in the junction. What was sequenced was peripheral blood. The CDR3 protein is CASSTRGGGKFIQYF. DNA sequence: TGCGCCAGCAGCACCCGTGGGGGGGGAAAGTTCATTCAGTACTTC.